The 27 T cell receptor beta chains reported below all come from one sample, sequenced in a study of T cells expressing NK-cell markers. TCRdb reprocessed the 5' RACE reads, with one entry per CDR3 protein and no DNA. Its clone listing holds some 300,000 distinct CDR3 sequences. The sample consisted of blood T cells: a sorted CD56 or NKG2C T cell subset, CD4+ or CD8+ T cells, or bulk PBMC T cells (not recorded which). Every receptor here comes from a man younger than 35 in good health.

The rearrangement joins TRBV13 to TRBJ2-7. Germline V gene lookup returns CDR1 PRHDT and CDR2 FYEKMQ (reference sequence). The CDR3 runs 15 residues. CDR3: CASSLTRMNSYEQYF.

The rearrangement joins TRBV12-3 or TRBV12-4 to TRBJ2-5; TCRdb names TRBD1, which stays unverified in the absence of DNA. This CDR3 region has 13 residues. CDR3 loop: CASSFIYVGAQYF.

This rearrangement joins TRBV20-1 to TRBJ1-4. The CDR3 runs to 16 residues. Germline lookup yields CDR1 DFQATT and CDR2 SNEGSKA (reference sequence). CDR3 in amino acids: CSARLFRPATNEKLFF.

This chain connects TRBV2 to TRBJ2-2; TCRdb designates TRBD2, a call that cannot be tested without DNA. The CDR3 length is 15 residues. Germline loops: CDR1 SNHLY, CDR2 FYNNEI. CDR3 residues: CASRWTPLATGELFF.

V is TRBV12-3 or TRBV12-4 and J is TRBJ1-5; TCRdb reports TRBD1, a call that lacks DNA to check it against. The CDR3 sequence is 15 residues long. CDR3 sequence: CASSPRTGKNQPQHF.

The V call is TRBV6-2 or TRBV6-3, the J call TRBJ2-7. The CDR3 is made up of 15 amino acids. CDR1 is MNHEY, CDR2 SVGEGT, per germline. The CDR3 protein is CASSYFFGEPYEQYF.

The chain combines TRBV29-1 with TRBJ2-1; lacking DNA, the TRBD2 call made by TCRdb goes unchecked. The CDR3 runs to 18 residues. Germline loops: CDR1 SQVTM, CDR2 ANQGSEA. The CDR3 here is CSVSPGLAGGHTQGEQFF.

V usage is TRBV10-3 and J usage is TRBJ2-1. The CDR3 has 11 amino acids. The germline gives CDR1 ENHRY, CDR2 SYGVKD. The CDR3 region is CAISVDVMQFF.

The chain recombines TRBV7-8 with TRBJ1-1; the D call of TRBD1 rests on TCRdb alone, since no DNA is present to check it. Germline-derived CDR1 and CDR2 are SGHVS and FQNEAQ. There are 15 residues in the CDR3. The CDR3 spells CASSLFGTMNTEAFF.

The chain joins TRBV10-2 to TRBJ2-4. Germline-derived CDR1 and CDR2 are WSHSY and SAAADI. This CDR3 comprises 14 residues. This CDR3 reads CASSEWVAKNIQYF.

The chain carries TRBV29-1 and TRBJ2-3; absent DNA, TCRdb's TRBD1 call cannot be checked. This CDR3 has 17 amino acids. Germline V gene lookup returns CDR1 SQVTM and CDR2 ANQGSEA. This CDR3 is CSVDVFGTGTSTDTQYF.

J is TRBJ2-2 and V is TRBV5-6. CDR1 and CDR2 from the germline V gene are SGHDT and YYEEEE. The CDR3 length is 15 residues. CDR3 amino acids: CASSLELGGTGELFF. Full variable domain (outside the CDR3, taken from reference TRBV5-6 and TRBJ2-2): DAGVTQSPTHLIKTRGQQVTLRCSPKSGHDTVSWYQQALGQGPQFIFQYYEEEERQRGNFPDRFSGHQFPNYSSELNVNALLLGDSALYLCASSLELGGTGELFFGEGSRLTVL.

This chain links TRBV4-2 with TRBJ2-2; the TCRdb D gene call, TRBD1, has no DNA to confirm it. The CDR3 extends over 19 amino acids. CDR1 is LGHNA, CDR2 YNFKEQ, per germline. CDR3 amino acids: CASSPLVGSLQGNTGELFF.

The chain employs TRBV27 and TRBJ2-5; the D call of TRBD1 rests on TCRdb alone, since no DNA is present to check it. The CDR3 covers 13 residues. Germline V lookup: CDR1 MNHEY, CDR2 SMNVEV (reference sequence). CDR3 amino acids: CASSSTGWETQYF.

V is TRBV27 and J is TRBJ2-1; TCRdb picks TRBD2, but there is no DNA to check that call. CDR3 length equals 15 residues. CDR1 and CDR2 from the germline V gene are MNHEY and SMNVEV (reference sequence). The CDR3 region is CASSRAGESYNEQFF.

This sequence joins TRBV6-5 and TRBJ1-3. Germline CDR1 is MNHEY and CDR2 is SVGAGI. This CDR3 is built from 15 residues. Here the CDR3 reads CASGYSVGSGNTIYF.

This chain links TRBV11-3 with TRBJ2-1; TCRdb outputs TRBD2, but without DNA this stays unchecked. Germline CDR1 reads SGHNT; CDR2 reads YENEEA. The CDR3 has 17 residues. CDR3 loop: CASSLLVAGAYYNEQFF.

CDR3 sequence: CASIRTGGTEAFF. The rearrangement links TRBV6-4 to TRBJ1-1; TCRdb selects TRBD1, and the lack of DNA leaves this call unchecked. In germline, CDR1 is MRHNA, CDR2 SNTAGT. The length of the CDR3 is 13 residues.

This rearrangement joins TRBV5-1 to TRBJ1-2. Germline CDR1 reads SGHRS; CDR2 reads YFSETQ. The CDR3 extends over 13 amino acids. CDR3: CASSLLIGDGYTF.

The CDR3 protein is CASRGSLNTEAFF. The chain combines TRBV7-2 with TRBJ1-1. The CDR3 runs 13 residues. The germline V gene encodes CDR1 SGHTA and CDR2 FQGNSA.

The rearrangement links TRBV15 to TRBJ2-7; TCRdb designates TRBD2, a call that cannot be tested without DNA. This CDR3 region has 16 residues. CDR1 is LNHNV and CDR2 is YYDKDF in the germline V gene (reference sequence). The CDR3 sequence: CATSRTSGTSPWEQYF.

This chain links TRBV10-3 with TRBJ1-2; the D gene TCRdb calls, TRBD1, cannot be checked with no DNA. Germline V gene lookup returns CDR1 ENHRY and CDR2 SYGVKD. The CDR3 length is 15 residues. The CDR3 protein is CAISELTGAASGYTF.

The V call is TRBV5-1, the J call TRBJ2-2; TCRdb names TRBD1, which stays unverified in the absence of DNA. This CDR3 is built from 15 residues. Germline V gene sequence: CDR1 SGHRS, CDR2 YFSETQ. CDR3 sequence: CASSTGLTGSGELFF.

The rearrangement links TRBV12-3 or TRBV12-4 to TRBJ1-1. The CDR3 runs to 18 residues. CDR3 residues: CASSLKIGLLTRGTEAFF.

The chain has TRBV7-2 and TRBJ2-7; TCRdb calls TRBD2, which cannot be checked without DNA. Per the germline V gene, CDR1 is SGHTA and CDR2 is FQGNSA. This CDR3 region has 12 residues. CDR3: CASRDEGREQYF.

The chain employs TRBV14 and TRBJ2-1; the TCRdb call, TRBD2, lacks DNA for checking. The germline V gene encodes CDR1 SGHDN and CDR2 FVKESK. This CDR3 has 17 amino acids. The CDR3 here is CASSQVSGRARGNEQFF.

The chain links TRBV12-3 or TRBV12-4 to TRBJ1-2; the D call of TRBD1 rests on TCRdb alone, since no DNA is present to check it. This CDR3 spans 14 amino acids. CDR3 protein: CASSSRTGIYGYTF.